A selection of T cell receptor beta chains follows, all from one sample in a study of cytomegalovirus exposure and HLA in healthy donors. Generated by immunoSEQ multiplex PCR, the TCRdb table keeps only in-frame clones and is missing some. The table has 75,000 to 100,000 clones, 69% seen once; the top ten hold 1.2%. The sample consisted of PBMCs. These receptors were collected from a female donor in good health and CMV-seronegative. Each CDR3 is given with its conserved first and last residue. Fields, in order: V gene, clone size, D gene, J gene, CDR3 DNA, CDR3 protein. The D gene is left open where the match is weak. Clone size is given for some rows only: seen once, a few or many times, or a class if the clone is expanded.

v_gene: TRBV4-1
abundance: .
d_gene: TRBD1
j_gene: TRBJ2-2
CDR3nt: TGCGCCAGCAGCCAGACAGGGGACGGCACCGGGGAGCTGTTTTTT
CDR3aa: CASSQTGDGTGELFF

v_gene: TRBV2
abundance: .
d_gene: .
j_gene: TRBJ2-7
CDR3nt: TGTGCCAGCAGCCAGGGCTACGAGCAGTACTTC
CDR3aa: CASSQGYEQYF

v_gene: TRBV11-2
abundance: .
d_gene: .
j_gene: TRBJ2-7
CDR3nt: TGTGCCAGCAGCTTCGCAGGGGCCTACGAGCAGTACTTC
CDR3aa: CASSFAGAYEQYF

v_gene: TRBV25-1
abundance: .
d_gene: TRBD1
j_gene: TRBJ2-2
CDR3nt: TGTGCCAGCAGTCCCGGGACAGGGGAAACCGGGGAGCTGTTTTTT
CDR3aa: CASSPGTGETGELFF

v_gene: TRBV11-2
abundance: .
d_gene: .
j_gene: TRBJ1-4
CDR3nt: TGTGCCAGCAAGCGGGGGACAGAAAAACTGTTTTTT
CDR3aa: CASKRGTEKLFF

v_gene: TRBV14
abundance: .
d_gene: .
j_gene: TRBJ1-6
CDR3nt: TGTGCCAGCAGCGTGACAGGAGTTTTCTCCCCTCGGTCACCCCTCCACTTT
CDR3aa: CASSVTGVFSPRSPLHF

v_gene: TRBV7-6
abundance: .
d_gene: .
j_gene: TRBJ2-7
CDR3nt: TGTGCCAGCAGCTTAGACGGGGGAAAATACGAGCAGTACTTC
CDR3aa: CASSLDGGKYEQYF

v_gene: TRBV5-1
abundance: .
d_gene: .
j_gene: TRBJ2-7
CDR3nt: TGCGCCAGCAGCTTGGCCACGGGGGGCCTCTACGAGCAGTACTTC
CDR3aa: CASSLATGGLYEQYF

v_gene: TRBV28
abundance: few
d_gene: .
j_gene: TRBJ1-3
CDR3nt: TGTGCCAGCAGTTCCCCTTCGACAGTCCCTGGAAACACCATATATTTT
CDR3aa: CASSSPSTVPGNTIYF

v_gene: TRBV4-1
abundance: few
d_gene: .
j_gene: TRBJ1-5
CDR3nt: TGCGCCAGCAGCCAACAATGGGGCCCAAATCAGCCCCAGCATTTT
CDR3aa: CASSQQWGPNQPQHF

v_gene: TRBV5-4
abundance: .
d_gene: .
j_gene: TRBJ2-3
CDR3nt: TGTGCCAGCAGCTGGGTCCTGGGGGCGGGGGACACAGATACGCAGTATTTT
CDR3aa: CASSWVLGAGDTDTQYF